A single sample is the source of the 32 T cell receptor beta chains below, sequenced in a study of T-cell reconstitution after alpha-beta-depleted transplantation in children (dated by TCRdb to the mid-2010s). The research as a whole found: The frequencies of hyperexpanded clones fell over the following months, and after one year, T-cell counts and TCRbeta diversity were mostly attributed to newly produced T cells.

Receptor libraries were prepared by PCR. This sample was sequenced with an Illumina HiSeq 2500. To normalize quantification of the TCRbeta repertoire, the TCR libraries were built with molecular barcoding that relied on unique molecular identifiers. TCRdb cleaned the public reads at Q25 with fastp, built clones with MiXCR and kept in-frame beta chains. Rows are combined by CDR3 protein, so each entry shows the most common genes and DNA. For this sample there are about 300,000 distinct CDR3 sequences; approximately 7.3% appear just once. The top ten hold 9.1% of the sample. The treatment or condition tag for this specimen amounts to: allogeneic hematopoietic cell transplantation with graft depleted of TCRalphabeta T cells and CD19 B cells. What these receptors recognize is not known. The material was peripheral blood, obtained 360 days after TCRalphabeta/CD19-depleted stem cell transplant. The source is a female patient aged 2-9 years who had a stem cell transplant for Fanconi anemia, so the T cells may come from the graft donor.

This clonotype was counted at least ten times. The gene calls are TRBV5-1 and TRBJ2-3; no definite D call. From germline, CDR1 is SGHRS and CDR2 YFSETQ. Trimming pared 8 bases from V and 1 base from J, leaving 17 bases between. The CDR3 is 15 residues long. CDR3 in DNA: TGCGCCAGTACCGGGCATCTAGTAGGCACAGATACGCAGTATTTT. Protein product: CASTGHLVGTDTQYF.

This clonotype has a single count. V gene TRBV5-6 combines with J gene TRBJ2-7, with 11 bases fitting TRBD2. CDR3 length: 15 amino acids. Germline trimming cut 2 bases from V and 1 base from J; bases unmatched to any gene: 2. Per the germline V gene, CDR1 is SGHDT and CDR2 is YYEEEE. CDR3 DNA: TGTGCCAGCAGCTTACGACTAGCGGGGTCCTACGAGCAGTACGTC. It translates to CASSLRLAGSYEQYV.

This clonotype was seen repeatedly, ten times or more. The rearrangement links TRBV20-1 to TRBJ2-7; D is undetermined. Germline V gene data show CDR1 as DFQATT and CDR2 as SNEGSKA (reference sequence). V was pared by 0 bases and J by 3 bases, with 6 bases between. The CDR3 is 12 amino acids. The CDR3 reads CSARDNSYEQYF. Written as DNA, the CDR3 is TGCAGTGCTAGAGATAACAGCTACGAGCAGTACTTC.

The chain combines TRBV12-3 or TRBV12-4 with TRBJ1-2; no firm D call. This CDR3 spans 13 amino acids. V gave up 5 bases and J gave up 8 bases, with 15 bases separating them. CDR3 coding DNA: TGTGCCAGCAGTCGGTCCAGTTTGGAGGGCTACACCTTC. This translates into CASSRSSLEGYTF.

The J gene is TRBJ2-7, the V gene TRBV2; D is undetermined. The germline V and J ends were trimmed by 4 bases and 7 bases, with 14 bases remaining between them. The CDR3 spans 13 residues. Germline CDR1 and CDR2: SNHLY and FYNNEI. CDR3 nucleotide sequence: TGTGCCAGCAGTGTTAGTACGATGGAGGAGCAGTACGTC. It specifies CASSVSTMEEQYV.

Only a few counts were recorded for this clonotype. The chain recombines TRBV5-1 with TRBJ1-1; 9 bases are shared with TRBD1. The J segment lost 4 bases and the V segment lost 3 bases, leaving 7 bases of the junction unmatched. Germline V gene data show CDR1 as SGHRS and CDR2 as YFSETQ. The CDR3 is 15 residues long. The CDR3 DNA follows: TGCGCCAGCAGCTCGACCGGGACAGGGAGCACTGAAGCTTTCTTT. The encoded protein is CASSSTGTGSTEAFF.

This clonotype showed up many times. The CDR3 sequence is CASSQDRLPLRQFF. Here the CDR3 DNA reads TGCGCCAGCAGCCAAGACCGGCTGCCTCTGAGGCAGTTCTTC. The genes are TRBV4-3 and TRBJ2-1; D not resolved. This CDR3 has 14 amino acids. Germline V gene data show CDR1 as LGHNA and CDR2 as YSLEER. The ends were cut back, 0 bases at V and 12 bases at J, with 15 bases in the middle.

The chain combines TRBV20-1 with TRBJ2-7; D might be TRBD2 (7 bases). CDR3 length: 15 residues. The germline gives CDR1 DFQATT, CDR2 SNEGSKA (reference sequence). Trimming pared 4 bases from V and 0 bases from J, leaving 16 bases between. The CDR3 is CSANSAGADSYEQYF. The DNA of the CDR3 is TGCAGTGCTAACTCGGCGGGGGCCGACTCCTACGAGCAGTACTTC.

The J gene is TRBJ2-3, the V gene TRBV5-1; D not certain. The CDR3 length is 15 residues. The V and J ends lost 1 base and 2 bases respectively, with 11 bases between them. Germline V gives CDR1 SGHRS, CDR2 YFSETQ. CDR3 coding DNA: TGCGCCAGCAGCTTGCCAGGTCCAACCACAGATACGCAGTATTTT. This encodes CASSLPGPTTDTQYF.

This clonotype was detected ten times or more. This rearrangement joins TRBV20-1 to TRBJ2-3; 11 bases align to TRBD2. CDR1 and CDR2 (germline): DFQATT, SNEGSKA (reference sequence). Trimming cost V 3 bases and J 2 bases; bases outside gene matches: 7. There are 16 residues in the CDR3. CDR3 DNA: TGCAGTGCTAGTAGGGGACTAGCGGCGGACACAGATACGCAGTATTTT. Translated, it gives CSASRGLAADTDTQYF.

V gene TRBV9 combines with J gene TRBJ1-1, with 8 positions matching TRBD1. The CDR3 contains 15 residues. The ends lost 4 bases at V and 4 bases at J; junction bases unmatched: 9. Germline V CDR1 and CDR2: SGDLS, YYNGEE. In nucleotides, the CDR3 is TGTGCCAGCAGCACTCAGACAGGGGACATCACTGAAGCTTTCTTT. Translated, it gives CASSTQTGDITEAFF.

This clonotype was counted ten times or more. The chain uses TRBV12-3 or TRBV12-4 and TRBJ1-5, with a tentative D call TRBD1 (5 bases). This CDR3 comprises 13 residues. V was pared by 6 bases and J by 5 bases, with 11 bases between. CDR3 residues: CASRGTGDQPQHF. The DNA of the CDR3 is TGTGCCAGCAGGGGGACGGGAGATCAGCCCCAGCATTTT.

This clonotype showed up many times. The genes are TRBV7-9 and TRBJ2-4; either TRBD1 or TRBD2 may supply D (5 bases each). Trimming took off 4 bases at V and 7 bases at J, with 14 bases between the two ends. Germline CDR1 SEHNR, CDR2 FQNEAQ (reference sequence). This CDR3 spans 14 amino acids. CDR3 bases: TGTGCCAGCAGCTACCGGGACCAGGGCAACATTCAGTACTTC. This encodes CASSYRDQGNIQYF.

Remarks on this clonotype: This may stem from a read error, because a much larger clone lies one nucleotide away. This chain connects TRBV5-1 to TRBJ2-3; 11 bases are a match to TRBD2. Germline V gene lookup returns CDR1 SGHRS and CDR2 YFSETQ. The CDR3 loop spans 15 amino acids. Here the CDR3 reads CVSSLGTSGPDTQYF. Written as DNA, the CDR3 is TGCGTCAGCAGCTTGGGGACTAGCGGTCCAGATACGCAGTATTTT. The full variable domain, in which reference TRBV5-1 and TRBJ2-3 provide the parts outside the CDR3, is KAGVTQTPRYLIKTRGQQVTLSCSPISGHRSVSWYQQTPGQGLQFLFEYFSETQRNKGNFPGRFSGRQFSNSRSEMNVSTLELGDSALYLCVSSLGTSGPDTQYFGPGTRLTVL.

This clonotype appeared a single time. This CDR3 reads CASTSPRSGANVLTF. Written as DNA, the CDR3 is TGTGCCAGCACCTCCCCGAGGTCTGGGGCCAACGTCCTGACTTTC. V gene TRBV2 combines with J gene TRBJ2-6; unclear D gene. The ends were cut back, 7 bases at V and 1 base at J, with 11 bases in the middle. The CDR3 is 15 amino acids. Germline V gives CDR1 SNHLY, CDR2 FYNNEI.

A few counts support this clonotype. CDR3 DNA sequence: TGTGCCAGCAGCCCCGGGCGGGGGACAGGGGCCTACGAGCAGTACTTC. Translating it yields CASSPGRGTGAYEQYF. The chain joins TRBV12-3 or TRBV12-4 to TRBJ2-7, with 10 bases identical to TRBD1. The junction had 10 bases not matched to a gene; V was cut back by 6 bases and J by 2 bases. The CDR3 totals 16 residues.

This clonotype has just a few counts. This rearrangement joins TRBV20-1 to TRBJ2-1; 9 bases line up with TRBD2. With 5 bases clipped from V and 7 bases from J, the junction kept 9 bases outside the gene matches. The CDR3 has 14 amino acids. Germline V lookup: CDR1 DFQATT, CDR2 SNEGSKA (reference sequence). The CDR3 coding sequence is TGCAGTGCTCCTAAGCGGGGGGACTTTAATGAGCAGTTCTTC. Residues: CSAPKRGDFNEQFF.

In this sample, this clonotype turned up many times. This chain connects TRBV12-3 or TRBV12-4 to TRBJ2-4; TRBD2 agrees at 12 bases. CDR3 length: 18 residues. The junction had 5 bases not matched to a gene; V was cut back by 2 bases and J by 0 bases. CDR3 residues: CASSLSSGGALAKNIQYF. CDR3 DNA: TGTGCCAGCAGTTTATCTAGCGGGGGGGCCTTAGCCAAAAACATTCAGTACTTC.

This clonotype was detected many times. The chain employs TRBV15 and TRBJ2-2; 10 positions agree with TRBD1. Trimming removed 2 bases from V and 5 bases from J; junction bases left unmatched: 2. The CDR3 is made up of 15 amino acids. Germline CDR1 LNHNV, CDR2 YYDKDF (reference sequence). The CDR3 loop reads CATSRRDRGTGELFF. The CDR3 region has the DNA TGTGCCACCAGCAGAAGGGACAGGGGAACCGGGGAGCTGTTTTTT. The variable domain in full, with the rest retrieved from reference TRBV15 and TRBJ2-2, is DAMVIQNPRYQVTQFGKPVTLSCSQTLNHNVMYWYQQKSSQAPKLLFHYYDKDFNNEADTPDNFQSRRPNTSFCFLDIRSPGLGDTAMYLCATSRRDRGTGELFFGEGSRLTVL.

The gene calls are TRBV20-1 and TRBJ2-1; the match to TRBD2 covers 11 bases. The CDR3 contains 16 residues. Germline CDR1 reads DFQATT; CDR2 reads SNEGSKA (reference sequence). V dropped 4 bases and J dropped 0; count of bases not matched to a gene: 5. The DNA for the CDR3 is TGCAGTGCTATTAGCGGGAGGGCCTACTCCTACAATGAGCAGTTCTTC. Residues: CSAISGRAYSYNEQFF.

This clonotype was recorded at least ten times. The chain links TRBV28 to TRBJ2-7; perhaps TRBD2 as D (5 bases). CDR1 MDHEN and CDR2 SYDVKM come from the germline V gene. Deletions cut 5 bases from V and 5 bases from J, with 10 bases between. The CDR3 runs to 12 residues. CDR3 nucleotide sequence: TGTGCCAGCAGTACTAGGGCCCACGAGCAGTACTTC. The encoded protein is CASSTRAHEQYF.

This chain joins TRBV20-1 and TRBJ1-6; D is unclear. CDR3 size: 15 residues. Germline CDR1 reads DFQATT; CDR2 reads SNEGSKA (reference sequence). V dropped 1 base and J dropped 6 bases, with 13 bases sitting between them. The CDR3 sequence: CSARVPGRINSPLHF. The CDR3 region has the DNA TGCAGTGCTAGAGTTCCCGGACGGATTAATTCACCCCTCCACTTT.

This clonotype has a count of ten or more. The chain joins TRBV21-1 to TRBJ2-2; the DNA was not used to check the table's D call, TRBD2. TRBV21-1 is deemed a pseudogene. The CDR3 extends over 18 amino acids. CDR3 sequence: CATVSGTSGAIVTGELFF. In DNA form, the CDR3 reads TGTGCCACCGTATCCGGGACTAGCGGGGCCATAGTCACCGGGGAGCTGTTTTTT.

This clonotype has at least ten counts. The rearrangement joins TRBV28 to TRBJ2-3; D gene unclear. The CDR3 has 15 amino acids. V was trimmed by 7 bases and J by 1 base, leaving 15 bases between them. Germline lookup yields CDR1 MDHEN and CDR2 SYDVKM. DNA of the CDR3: TGTGCCAGCACCCTTGAGGAAAGGGGCACAGATACGCAGTATTTT. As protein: CASTLEERGTDTQYF.

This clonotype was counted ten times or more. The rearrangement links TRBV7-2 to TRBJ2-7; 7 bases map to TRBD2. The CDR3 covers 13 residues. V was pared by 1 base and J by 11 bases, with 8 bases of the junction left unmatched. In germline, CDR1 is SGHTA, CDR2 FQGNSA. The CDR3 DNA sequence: TGTGCCAGCAGCTTAGAGGATTGGACTAGAGAGTACTTC. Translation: CASSLEDWTREYF.

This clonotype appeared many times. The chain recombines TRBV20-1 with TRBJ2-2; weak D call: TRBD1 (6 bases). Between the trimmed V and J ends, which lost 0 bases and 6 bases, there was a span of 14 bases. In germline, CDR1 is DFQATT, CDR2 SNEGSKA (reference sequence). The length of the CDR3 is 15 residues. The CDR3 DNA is TGCAGTGCTAGAGACAGGGGAAGGGGCGCCGGGGAGCTGTTTTTT. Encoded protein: CSARDRGRGAGELFF.

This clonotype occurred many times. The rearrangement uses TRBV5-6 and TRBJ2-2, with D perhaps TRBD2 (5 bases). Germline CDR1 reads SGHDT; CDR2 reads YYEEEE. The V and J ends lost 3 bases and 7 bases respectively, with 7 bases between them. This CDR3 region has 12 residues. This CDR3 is CASSWGVGELFF. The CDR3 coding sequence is TGTGCCAGCAGCTGGGGAGTCGGGGAGCTGTTTTTT.

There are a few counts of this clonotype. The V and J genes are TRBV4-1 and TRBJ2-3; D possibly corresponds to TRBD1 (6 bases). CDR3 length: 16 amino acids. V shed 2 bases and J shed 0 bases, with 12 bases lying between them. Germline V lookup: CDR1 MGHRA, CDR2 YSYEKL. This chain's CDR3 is CASSQMRGISTDTQYF. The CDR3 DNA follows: TGCGCCAGCAGCCAAATGAGGGGGATTAGCACAGATACGCAGTATTTT.

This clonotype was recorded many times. CDR3: CASSSPRTQGASRGGQFF. CDR3 bases: TGTGCCAGCAGTTCACCCAGGACTCAGGGGGCCTCTCGAGGCGGGCAGTTCTTC. The J gene is TRBJ2-1, the V gene TRBV28, with 8 nucleotides matching TRBD1. The CDR3 contains 18 residues. The germline V gene has CDR1 MDHEN and CDR2 SYDVKM. J gave up 12 bases and V 4 bases, and 23 bases lay outside the gene matches.

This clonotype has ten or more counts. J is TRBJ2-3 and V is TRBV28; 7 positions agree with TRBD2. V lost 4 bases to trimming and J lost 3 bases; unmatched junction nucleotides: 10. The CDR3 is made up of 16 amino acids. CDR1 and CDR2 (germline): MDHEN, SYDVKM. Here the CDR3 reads CASSSEAGWETDTQYF. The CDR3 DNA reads TGTGCCAGCAGTTCGGAAGCGGGATGGGAGACAGATACGCAGTATTTT. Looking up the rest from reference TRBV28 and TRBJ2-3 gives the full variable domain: DVKVTQSSRYLVKRTGEKVFLECVQDMDHENMFWYRQDPGLGLRLIYFSYDVKMKEKGDIPEGYSVSREKKERFSLILESASTNQTSMYLCASSSEAGWETDTQYFGPGTRLTVL.

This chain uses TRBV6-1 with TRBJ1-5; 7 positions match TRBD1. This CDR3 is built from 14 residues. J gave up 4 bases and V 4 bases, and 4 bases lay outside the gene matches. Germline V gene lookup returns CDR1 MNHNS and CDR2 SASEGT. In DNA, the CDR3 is TGTGCCAGCAGTGTTAACAGGGGAAATCAGCCCCAGCATTTT. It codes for CASSVNRGNQPQHF.

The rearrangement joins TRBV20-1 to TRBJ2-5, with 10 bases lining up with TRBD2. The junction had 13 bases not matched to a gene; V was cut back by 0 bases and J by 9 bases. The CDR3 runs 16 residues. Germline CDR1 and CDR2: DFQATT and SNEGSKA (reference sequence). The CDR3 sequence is CSARDNIDLAGAPQYF. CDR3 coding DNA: TGCAGTGCTAGAGATAACATAGATCTAGCGGGAGCTCCCCAGTACTTC.